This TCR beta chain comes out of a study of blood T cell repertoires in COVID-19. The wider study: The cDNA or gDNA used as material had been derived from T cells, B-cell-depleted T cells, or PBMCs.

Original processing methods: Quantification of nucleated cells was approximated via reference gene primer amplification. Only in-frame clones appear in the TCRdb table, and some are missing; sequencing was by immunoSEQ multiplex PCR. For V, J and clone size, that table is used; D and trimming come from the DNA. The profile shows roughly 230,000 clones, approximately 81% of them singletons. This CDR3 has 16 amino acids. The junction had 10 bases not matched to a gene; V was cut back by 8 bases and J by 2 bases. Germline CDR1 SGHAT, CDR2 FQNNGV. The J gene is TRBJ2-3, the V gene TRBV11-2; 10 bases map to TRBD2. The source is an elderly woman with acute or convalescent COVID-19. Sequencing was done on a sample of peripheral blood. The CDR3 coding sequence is TGTGCCAGCGGAAATAGCGGGGGGCCCATCACAGATACGCAGTATTTT. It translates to CASGNSGGPITDTQYF.